This T cell receptor beta chain emerged from a study of blood T cells in healthy people across ages. Trimming removed 2 bases from V and 2 bases from J, with 8 bases in between. This CDR3 region has 14 residues. Germline-derived CDR1 and CDR2 are MNHEY and SVGEGT. This clonotype was counted a few times. The second PCR ran about 6 to 12 cycles with a sample-barcoded 5' primer and J-beta primers. TCRdb re-analysed the 5' RACE reads in MiXCR, keeping a single row per CDR3 protein. The data show fewer than 900,000 distinct CDR3 sequences, roughly 41% seen once. Total RNA amounts of at least 5.5 micrograms were extracted per sample.

Source material: blood. This receptor was obtained from an older woman in good health. V and J are TRBV6-2 or TRBV6-3 and TRBJ2-3, with no clear D. The CDR3 coding sequence is TGTGCCAGCAGTTACGTGAGGTCCACAGATACGCAGTATTTT. It yields the protein CASSYVRSTDTQYF.